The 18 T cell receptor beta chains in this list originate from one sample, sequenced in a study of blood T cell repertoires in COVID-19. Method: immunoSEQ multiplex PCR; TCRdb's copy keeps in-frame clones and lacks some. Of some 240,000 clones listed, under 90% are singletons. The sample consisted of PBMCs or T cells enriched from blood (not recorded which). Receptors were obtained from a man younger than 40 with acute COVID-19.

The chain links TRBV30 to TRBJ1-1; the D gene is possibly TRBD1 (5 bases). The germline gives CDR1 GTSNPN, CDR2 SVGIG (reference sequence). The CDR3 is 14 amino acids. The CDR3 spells CGLRSGRVNTEAFF. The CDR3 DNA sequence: TGTGGTTTAAGATCGGGCAGGGTGAACACTGAAGCTTTCTTT.

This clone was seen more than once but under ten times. The CDR3 spells CATRDTNQPQHF. As DNA, the CDR3 is TGTGCCACACGGGACACAAATCAGCCCCAGCATTTT. The chain employs TRBV10-3 and TRBJ1-5; a possible D gene is TRBD1 (6 bases). CDR1 is ENHRY, CDR2 SYGVKD, per germline. The CDR3 is made up of 12 amino acids. V lost 10 bases and J 4 bases, leaving 11 bases between the germline ends.

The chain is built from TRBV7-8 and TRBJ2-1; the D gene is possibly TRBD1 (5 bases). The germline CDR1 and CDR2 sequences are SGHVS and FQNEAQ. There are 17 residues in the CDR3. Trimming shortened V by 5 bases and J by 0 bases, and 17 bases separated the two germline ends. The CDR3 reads CASSPPWGGSSYNEQFF. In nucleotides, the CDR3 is TGTGCCAGCAGCCCACCCTGGGGCGGTAGCTCCTACAATGAGCAGTTCTTC.

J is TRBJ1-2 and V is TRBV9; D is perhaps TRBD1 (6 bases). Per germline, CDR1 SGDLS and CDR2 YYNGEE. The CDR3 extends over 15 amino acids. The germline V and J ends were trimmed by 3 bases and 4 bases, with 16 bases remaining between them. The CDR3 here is CASSGDTEAVYGYTF. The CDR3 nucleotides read TGTGCCAGCAGCGGGGACACCGAAGCGGTCTATGGCTACACCTTC.

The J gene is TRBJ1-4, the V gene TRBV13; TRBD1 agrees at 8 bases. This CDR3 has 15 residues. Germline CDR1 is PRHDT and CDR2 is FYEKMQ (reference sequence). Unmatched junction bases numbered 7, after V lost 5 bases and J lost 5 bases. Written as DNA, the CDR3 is TGTGCCAGCAGCCCACGGGGACAGGAGAATGAAAAACTGTTTTTT. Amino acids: CASSPRGQENEKLFF.

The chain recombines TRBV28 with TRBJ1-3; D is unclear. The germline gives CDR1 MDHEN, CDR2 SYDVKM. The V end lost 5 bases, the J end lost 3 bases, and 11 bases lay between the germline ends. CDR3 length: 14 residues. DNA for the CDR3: TGTGCCAGCAGTCCACAGAGATTTGGAAACACCATATATTTT. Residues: CASSPQRFGNTIYF.

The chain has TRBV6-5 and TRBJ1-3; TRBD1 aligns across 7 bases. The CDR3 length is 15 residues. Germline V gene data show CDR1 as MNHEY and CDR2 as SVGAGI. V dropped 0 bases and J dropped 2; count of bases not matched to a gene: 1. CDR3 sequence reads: CASSYSRGPGNTIYF. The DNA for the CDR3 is TGTGCCAGCAGTTACTCGAGGGGGCCTGGAAACACCATATATTTT.

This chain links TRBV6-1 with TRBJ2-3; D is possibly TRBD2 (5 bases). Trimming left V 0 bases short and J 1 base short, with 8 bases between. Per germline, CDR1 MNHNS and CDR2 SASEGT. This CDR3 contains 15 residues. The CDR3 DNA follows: TGTGCCAGCAGTGAAGCGAGGGTCGGCACAGATACGCAGTATTTT. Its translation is CASSEARVGTDTQYF.

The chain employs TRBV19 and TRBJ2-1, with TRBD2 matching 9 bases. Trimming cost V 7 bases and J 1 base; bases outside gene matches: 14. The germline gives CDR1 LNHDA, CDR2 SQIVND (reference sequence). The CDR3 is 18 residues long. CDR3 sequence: CASKTEGLAFGSYNEQFF. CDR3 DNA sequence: TGTGCCAGTAAAACTGAAGGACTAGCGTTTGGGTCCTACAATGAGCAGTTCTTC.

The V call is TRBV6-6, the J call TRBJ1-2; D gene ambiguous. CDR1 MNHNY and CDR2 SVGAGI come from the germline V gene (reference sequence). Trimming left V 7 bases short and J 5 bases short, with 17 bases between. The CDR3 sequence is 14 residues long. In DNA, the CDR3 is TGTGCCAGCAACAACGAGGGTGGCGATTATGGCTACACCTTC. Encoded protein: CASNNEGGDYGYTF.

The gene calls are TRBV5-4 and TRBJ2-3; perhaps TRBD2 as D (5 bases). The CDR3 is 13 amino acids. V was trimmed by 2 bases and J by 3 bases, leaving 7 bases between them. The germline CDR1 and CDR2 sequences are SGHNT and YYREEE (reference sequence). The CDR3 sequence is CASSLAATDTQYF. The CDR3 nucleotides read TGTGCCAGCAGCTTAGCGGCAACAGATACGCAGTATTTT.

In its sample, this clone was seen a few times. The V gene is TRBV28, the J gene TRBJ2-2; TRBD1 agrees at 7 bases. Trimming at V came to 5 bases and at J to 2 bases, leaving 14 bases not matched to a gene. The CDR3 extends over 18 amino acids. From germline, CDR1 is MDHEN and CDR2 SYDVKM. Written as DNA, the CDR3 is TGTGCCAGCAGTCCGAACACCGCCGGGACAGAAAACACCGGGGAGCTGTTTTTT. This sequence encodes CASSPNTAGTENTGELFF.

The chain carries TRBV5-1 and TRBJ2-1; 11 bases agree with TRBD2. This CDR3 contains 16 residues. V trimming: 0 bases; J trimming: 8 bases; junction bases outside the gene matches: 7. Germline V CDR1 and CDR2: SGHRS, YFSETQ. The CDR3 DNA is TGCGCCAGCAGCTTGGTAGGGCTAGCGGGGGGCGATGAGCAGTTCTTC. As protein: CASSLVGLAGGDEQFF.

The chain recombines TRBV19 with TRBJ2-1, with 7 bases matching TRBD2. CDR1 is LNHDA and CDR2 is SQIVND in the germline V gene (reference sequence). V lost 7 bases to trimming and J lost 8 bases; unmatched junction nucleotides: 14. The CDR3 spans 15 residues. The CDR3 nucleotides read TGTGCCAGTATTACTTTCGGCGGGAGTACGGATGAGCAGTTCTTC. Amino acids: CASITFGGSTDEQFF.

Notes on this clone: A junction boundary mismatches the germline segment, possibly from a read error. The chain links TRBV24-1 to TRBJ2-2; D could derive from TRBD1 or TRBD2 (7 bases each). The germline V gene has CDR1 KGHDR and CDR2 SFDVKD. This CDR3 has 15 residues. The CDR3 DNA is TGTGCCTCCAGGGAGGGGGCTTTTTCTACCGGGGAGCTGTTTTTT. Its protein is CASREGAFSTGELFF.

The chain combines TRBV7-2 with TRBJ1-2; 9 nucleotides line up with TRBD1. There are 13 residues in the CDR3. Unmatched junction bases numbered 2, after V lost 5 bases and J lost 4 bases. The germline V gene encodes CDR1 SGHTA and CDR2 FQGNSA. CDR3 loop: CASSQTGGYGYTF. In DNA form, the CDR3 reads TGTGCCAGCAGCCAGACAGGGGGCTATGGCTACACCTTC. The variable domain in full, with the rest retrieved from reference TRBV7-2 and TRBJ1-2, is GAGVSQSPSNKVTEKGKDVELRCDPISGHTALYWYRQSLGQGLEFLIYFQGNSAPDKSGLPSDRFSAERTGGSVSTLTIQRTQQEDSAVYLCASSQTGGYGYTFGSGTRLTVV.

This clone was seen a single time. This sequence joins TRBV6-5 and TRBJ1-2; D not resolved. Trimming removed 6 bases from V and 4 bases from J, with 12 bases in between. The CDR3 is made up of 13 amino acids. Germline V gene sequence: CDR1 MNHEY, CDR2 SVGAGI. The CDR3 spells CASRLLSSYGYTF. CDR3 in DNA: TGTGCCAGCAGGCTATTATCGTCCTATGGCTACACCTTC.

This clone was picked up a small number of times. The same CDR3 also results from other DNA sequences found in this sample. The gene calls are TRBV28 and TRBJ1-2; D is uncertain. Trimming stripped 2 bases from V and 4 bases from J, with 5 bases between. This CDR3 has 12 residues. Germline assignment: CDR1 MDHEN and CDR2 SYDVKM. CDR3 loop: CASSLPGYGYTF. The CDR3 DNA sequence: TGTGCCAGCAGTTTACCGGGCTATGGCTACACCTTC.